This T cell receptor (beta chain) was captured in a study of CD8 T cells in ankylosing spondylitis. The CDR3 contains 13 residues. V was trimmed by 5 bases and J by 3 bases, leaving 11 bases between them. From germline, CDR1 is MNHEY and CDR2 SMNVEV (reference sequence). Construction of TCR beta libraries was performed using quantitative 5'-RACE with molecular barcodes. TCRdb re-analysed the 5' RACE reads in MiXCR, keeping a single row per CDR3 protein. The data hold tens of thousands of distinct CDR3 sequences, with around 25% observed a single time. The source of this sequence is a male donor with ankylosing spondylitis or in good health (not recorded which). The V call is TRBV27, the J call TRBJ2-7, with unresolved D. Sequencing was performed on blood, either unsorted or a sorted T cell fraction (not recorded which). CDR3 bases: TGTGCCAGCAGTCCCCCTAACAACTACGAGCAGTACTTC. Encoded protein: CASSPPNNYEQYF.